Listed below are T cell receptor beta chains from one sample, sequenced in a study of shared clonotypes between healthy human individuals. Using immunoSEQ multiplex PCR, the repertoire was profiled, and TCRdb retains in-frame clones only, with some absent. The data hold some 2.4 million clones, with approximately 93% observed a single time. The source material was naive CD4+ T cells from PBMCs. The source is a man between 18 and 29 years old in good health. Some clones in this sample may be carry-over from other donors' samples. CDR3s include the opening cysteine and the closing phenylalanine or tryptophan. The D gene is left open where the match is weak. Clone size, where shown, is once, few, many, or a class for clones that have expanded.

cdr3_aa: CASSLGLLNPYEQYF
cdr3_nt: TGTGCCAGCTCGCTGGGACTTCTTAATCCCTACGAGCAGTACTTC
v_call: TRBV18
d_call: .
j_call: TRBJ2-7
clone_size: .

cdr3_aa: CASSLGQPANTGELFF
cdr3_nt: TGTGCCAGCAGCTTAGGCCAGCCCGCGAACACCGGGGAGCTGTTTTTT
v_call: TRBV7-7
d_call: .
j_call: TRBJ2-2
clone_size: .

cdr3_aa: CASSQLPGGQETQYF
cdr3_nt: TGCGCCAGCAGCCAGTTACCGGGAGGGCAAGAGACCCAGTACTTC
v_call: TRBV4-3
d_call: TRBD2
j_call: TRBJ2-5
clone_size: once

cdr3_aa: CSVVESTDTQYF
cdr3_nt: TGCAGCGTTGTTGAGAGCACAGATACGCAGTATTTT
v_call: TRBV29-1
d_call: .
j_call: TRBJ2-3
clone_size: .

cdr3_aa: CASSLGQREKLFF
cdr3_nt: TGTGCCAGCAGCTTAGGGCAACGGGAAAAACTGTTTTTT
v_call: TRBV11-2
d_call: .
j_call: TRBJ1-4
clone_size: .

cdr3_aa: CASRPGLPGGEQYF
cdr3_nt: TGCGCCAGCAGACCGGGCCTCCCAGGGGGCGAGCAGTACTTC
v_call: TRBV10-2
d_call: TRBD1
j_call: TRBJ2-7
clone_size: .

cdr3_aa: CASSWGGAATEAFF
cdr3_nt: TGTGCCAGCAGCTGGGGGGGCGCAGCAACTGAAGCTTTCTTT
v_call: TRBV7-2
d_call: .
j_call: TRBJ1-1
clone_size: .

cdr3_aa: CATRGQTLTQYF
cdr3_nt: TGTGCCACCAGAGGACAGACCCTTACGCAGTATTTT
v_call: TRBV15
d_call: .
j_call: TRBJ2-3
clone_size: once

cdr3_aa: CASRRTGLGYEQYF
cdr3_nt: TGTGCCAGCCGGCGGACAGGTTTGGGATACGAGCAGTACTTC
v_call: TRBV25-1
d_call: TRBD1
j_call: TRBJ2-7
clone_size: .

cdr3_aa: CASSTIYQETQYF
cdr3_nt: TGTGCCAGCAGCACGATTTACCAAGAGACCCAGTACTTC
v_call: TRBV7-2
d_call: .
j_call: TRBJ2-5
clone_size: .

cdr3_aa: CASSSPGGATGQPQHF
cdr3_nt: TGTGCCAGCAGTTCTCCAGGAGGGGCAACTGGTCAGCCCCAGCATTTT
v_call: TRBV28
d_call: .
j_call: TRBJ1-5
clone_size: .

cdr3_aa: CAWSPSNQPQHF
cdr3_nt: TGTGCCTGGAGTCCCTCGAATCAGCCCCAGCATTTT
v_call: TRBV30
d_call: .
j_call: TRBJ1-5
clone_size: few

cdr3_aa: CASSYQRAIDRQNTEAFF
cdr3_nt: TGCGCCAGCAGCTACCAGCGGGCAATCGACAGGCAAAACACTGAAGCTTTCTTT
v_call: TRBV5-1
d_call: .
j_call: TRBJ1-1
clone_size: .

cdr3_aa: CASSPRITGSYNEQFF
cdr3_nt: TGTGCCAGTAGTCCCCGGATTACTGGTTCCTACAATGAGCAGTTCTTC
v_call: TRBV19
d_call: .
j_call: TRBJ2-1
clone_size: .

cdr3_aa: CASSLDGLNTEAFF
cdr3_nt: TGTGCCAGCAGCTTGGACGGGTTGAACACTGAAGCTTTCTTT
v_call: TRBV5-4
d_call: .
j_call: TRBJ1-1
clone_size: once

cdr3_aa: CASSDLGYEQYF
cdr3_nt: TGTGCCAGCTCCGATTTGGGCTACGAGCAGTACTTC
v_call: TRBV18
d_call: .
j_call: TRBJ2-7
clone_size: once

cdr3_aa: CASSEISRGGGGYTF
cdr3_nt: TGTGCCAGCAGTGAAATCTCCCGAGGGGGGGGTGGCTACACCTTC
v_call: TRBV6-1
d_call: .
j_call: TRBJ1-2
clone_size: .

cdr3_aa: CASSTRGDGTYEQYF
cdr3_nt: TGTGCCAGCAGCACTAGGGGGGACGGGACCTACGAGCAGTACTTC
v_call: TRBV9
d_call: .
j_call: TRBJ2-7
clone_size: .

cdr3_aa: CAWSVGTSGYNEQFF
cdr3_nt: TGTGCCTGGAGTGTGGGGACTAGCGGTTACAATGAGCAGTTCTTC
v_call: TRBV30
d_call: TRBD2
j_call: TRBJ2-1
clone_size: .

cdr3_aa: CASRGSSPSNEKLFF
cdr3_nt: TGTGCCAGCAGAGGCTCATCCCCGAGCAATGAAAAACTGTTTTTT
v_call: TRBV6-5
d_call: .
j_call: TRBJ1-4
clone_size: once

cdr3_aa: CASSPAAGDTEAFF
cdr3_nt: TGTGCCAGCTCACCGGCTGCAGGGGACACTGAAGCTTTCTTT
v_call: TRBV18
d_call: .
j_call: TRBJ1-1
clone_size: .

cdr3_aa: CAGSLGSGNQPQHF
cdr3_nt: TGTGCCGGCAGCTTAGGCTCAGGGAATCAGCCCCAGCATTTT
v_call: TRBV7-9
d_call: .
j_call: TRBJ1-5
clone_size: once

cdr3_aa: CASSTEFHGGPQHF
cdr3_nt: TGTGCCAGTAGTACCGAGTTCCATGGCGGGCCCCAGCATTTT
v_call: TRBV19
d_call: .
j_call: TRBJ1-5
clone_size: once

cdr3_aa: CASSADTQYF
cdr3_nt: TGTGCCAGTAGTGCAGATACGCAGTATTTT
v_call: TRBV19
d_call: .
j_call: TRBJ2-3
clone_size: .

cdr3_aa: CASSLGGGYNEQFF
cdr3_nt: TGTGCCAGCAGCCTAGGAGGGGGTTACAATGAGCAGTTCTTC
v_call: TRBV7-3
d_call: .
j_call: TRBJ2-1
clone_size: .

cdr3_aa: CASSPQGGGEQYF
cdr3_nt: TGTGCCAGCAGCCCTCAAGGGGGGGGCGAGCAGTACTTC
v_call: TRBV5-4
d_call: .
j_call: TRBJ2-7
clone_size: .

cdr3_aa: CASSHLGLAGAGNEQFF
cdr3_nt: TGTGCCAGCAGCCACCTGGGACTAGCGGGAGCGGGGAATGAGCAGTTCTTC
v_call: TRBV5-6
d_call: TRBD2
j_call: TRBJ2-1
clone_size: .

cdr3_aa: CASSFTGGNTEAFF
cdr3_nt: TGTGCCAGCAGCTTTACAGGGGGGAACACTGAAGCTTTCTTT
v_call: TRBV7-9
d_call: TRBD1
j_call: TRBJ1-1
clone_size: .

cdr3_aa: CSVGWRNTEAFF
cdr3_nt: TGCAGCGTTGGTTGGCGGAACACTGAAGCTTTCTTT
v_call: TRBV29-1
d_call: .
j_call: TRBJ1-1
clone_size: .

cdr3_aa: CERGGLAGPEANTGELFF
cdr3_nt: TGTGAGAGAGGTGGTCTAGCGGGACCCGAAGCGAACACCGGGGAGCTGTTTTTT
v_call: TRBV7-2
d_call: TRBD2
j_call: TRBJ2-2
clone_size: once

cdr3_aa: CASSPPTSMGSYEQYF
cdr3_nt: TGTGCCAGCTCACCACCGACTAGCATGGGCTCCTACGAGCAGTACTTC
v_call: TRBV18
d_call: TRBD2
j_call: TRBJ2-7
clone_size: .

cdr3_aa: CASSERPTTRTGANVLTF
cdr3_nt: TGTGCCAGCAGTGAACGGCCGACCACCCGTACGGGGGCCAACGTCCTGACTTTC
v_call: TRBV2
d_call: .
j_call: TRBJ2-6
clone_size: once

cdr3_aa: CASSPRLRDSNYGYTF
cdr3_nt: TGCGCCAGCAGCCCGCGACTCAGGGATTCCAACTATGGCTACACCTTC
v_call: TRBV5-1
d_call: .
j_call: TRBJ1-2
clone_size: .

cdr3_aa: CASNRGTSGSTGELFF
cdr3_nt: TGCGCCAGCAACAGAGGGACTAGCGGGAGTACCGGGGAGCTGTTTTTT
v_call: TRBV5-1
d_call: TRBD2
j_call: TRBJ2-2
clone_size: .

cdr3_aa: CASSRVGGANEKLFF
cdr3_nt: TGTGCCAGCTCCCGGGTCGGCGGGGCTAATGAAAAACTGTTTTTT
v_call: TRBV6-5
d_call: .
j_call: TRBJ1-4
clone_size: .

cdr3_aa: CATSSTRGRGNQETQYF
cdr3_nt: TGTGCCACCAGCAGCACCCGAGGGAGGGGAAACCAAGAGACCCAGTACTTC
v_call: TRBV15
d_call: TRBD2
j_call: TRBJ2-5
clone_size: .

cdr3_aa: CASGETGSSYEQYF
cdr3_nt: TGTGCCAGCGGAGAGACAGGGAGCTCCTACGAGCAGTACTTC
v_call: TRBV9
d_call: TRBD1
j_call: TRBJ2-7
clone_size: .

cdr3_aa: CASSSGQGPNTGELFF
cdr3_nt: TGCGCCAGCAGCTCAGGACAGGGTCCGAACACCGGGGAGCTGTTTTTT
v_call: TRBV5-1
d_call: TRBD1
j_call: TRBJ2-2
clone_size: .

cdr3_aa: CASSSNRGPNQPQHF
cdr3_nt: TGTGCCAGCAGTTCGAACAGGGGGCCGAATCAGCCCCAGCATTTT
v_call: TRBV6-6
d_call: TRBD1
j_call: TRBJ1-5
clone_size: .

cdr3_aa: CASSSDRTETQYF
cdr3_nt: TGTGCCAGCAGCTCGGACAGGACAGAGACCCAGTACTTC
v_call: TRBV13
d_call: TRBD1
j_call: TRBJ2-5
clone_size: .

cdr3_aa: CASSSRLAGSLTDTQYF
cdr3_nt: TGTGCCAGCAGCTCCCGACTAGCGGGATCCCTCACAGATACGCAGTATTTT
v_call: TRBV7-8
d_call: TRBD2
j_call: TRBJ2-3
clone_size: .

cdr3_aa: CASSERDSPDNEQFF
cdr3_nt: TGTGCCAGCAGCGAAAGGGACAGCCCCGACAATGAGCAGTTCTTC
v_call: TRBV7-3
d_call: TRBD1
j_call: TRBJ2-1
clone_size: .

cdr3_aa: CASSILGRSGQKAFF
cdr3_nt: TGTGCCAGTAGTATTTTAGGTCGCTCGGGGCAGAAAGCTTTCTTT
v_call: TRBV19
d_call: .
j_call: TRBJ1-1
clone_size: .